The present entry profiles one T cell receptor (beta chain) with its context. The sample holds a few counts of this clonotype. This clone's antigen is unknown. One base away there is no much larger clone; base qualities are not given. The sequencer was an Illumina HiSeq 2500. Quantitative 5'-RACE with molecular barcodes was the method used to prepare the TCR beta libraries. Per the source publication's procedure: A new computational method, built on a probabilistic model of VDJ rearrangement, was used to identify disease-linked TCR variants. TCRdb reran the public reads through fastp at Q25 and MiXCR, keeping productive beta chains. Each CDR3 protein appears once, grouped with its most common genes and DNA. These V and J calls originate from TCRdb's pipeline instead of the authors' own analysis. The sample table lists approximately 290,000 distinct CDR3 sequences, less than 25% of them with a count of one. The ten top clones hold 3.5% of the sample.

The entry originates in a study of CD8 T cells in ankylosing spondylitis (dated by TCRdb to about 2017). With regard to the full study: The study profiled T cell receptor beta repertoires in healthy donors and ankylosing spondylitis patients to find disease-linked TCR variants. The full study cohort was made up of about two dozen ankylosing spondylitis patients and 95 to 130 healthy donors. Peripheral blood was sampled, and synovial fluid was also collected from ankylosing spondylitis patients. General conclusions and limits of the study: The disease-linked clones had a CD8+ phenotype and were found at relatively low frequencies in peripheral blood. According to the report, matched synovial fluid samples from ankylosing spondylitis patients were significantly enriched for the disease-linked clones. Blood from ankylosing spondylitis patients appeared to be characterized by a TCR beta motif made up of under ten highly homologous amino acid variants. Some TCR beta motif variants had previously been reported in synovial fluid and blood of reactive arthritis patients, which suggested common disease-initiation mechanisms.

CDR1 LGHNA and CDR2 YNFKEQ were looked up in the germline V gene. Taken from cysteine to phenylalanine, the CDR3 has 17 residues. Solely the CDR3 DNA is kept, with 51 bases framed from the first base. Trimming removed 6 bases from V and 4 bases from J; the gene matches leave 11 bases unexplained. Here the chain combines TRBV4-2 and TRBJ2-3, with TRBD1 matching 12 junction bases. This clonotype was sampled from a female donor with ankylosing spondylitis or in good health (not recorded which). Sequenced: blood, either unsorted or a sorted T cell fraction (not recorded which). This receptor has the CDR3 CASSRGSGTGGSDTQYF. The DNA sequence is as follows: TGTGCCAGCAGTCGAGGCTCTGGGACAGGGGGCTCAGATACGCAGTATTTT.